These T cell receptor beta chains were read from a single sample in a study of CD8 T cells in Susac syndrome. TCRdb recomputed calls from the immunoSEQ multiplex PCR reads with MiXCR, one row per CDR3 protein. The data show more than 150,000 distinct CDR3 sequences, roughly 95% seen once. The sequenced sample was CD4+ T cells from PBMCs. These receptors all stem from a human donor with Susac syndrome. The CDR3 runs from the conserved cysteine through the conserved F or W. The D gene is left open where the match is weak. Clone size appears in some rows only: once, few, many, or a class for an expanded clone.

-,TRBV5-4,16,TRBJ2-3,-,TGTGCCAGCACCGTCTACGAGGAGAGAGGGACAGATACGCAGTATTTT,CASTVYEERGTDTQYF
-,TRBV27,12,TRBJ1-2,-,TGTGCCAGCAGCCAAACCGGTGATGGCTACACCTTC,CASSQTGDGYTF
-,TRBV13,15,TRBJ2-1,-,TGTGCCAGCAGCCGACAGGACGACTCCTACAATGAGCAGTTCTTC,CASSRQDDSYNEQFF
-,TRBV28,14,TRBJ2-2,-,TGTGCCAGCAGTTTATTCAGGAACACCGGGGAGCTGTTTTTT,CASSLFRNTGELFF
-,TRBV20-1,14,TRBJ2-3,-,TGCAGTGCTCAAAAGGCTAGGAGAACAGATACGCAGTATTTT,CSAQKARRTDTQYF
-,TRBV9,13,TRBJ2-4,-,TGTGCCAGCAGCGTATCCCCAGGGGACATTCAGTACTTC,CASSVSPGDIQYF
-,TRBV5-1,15,TRBJ1-1,TRBD1,TGCGCCAGCAGCTCTGGGGACAGCCTGAACACTGAAGCTTTCTTT,CASSSGDSLNTEAFF
-,TRBV30,13,TRBJ1-5,-,TGTGCCTGGAGTAGACAGGAGAATCAGCCCCAGCATTTT,CAWSRQENQPQHF
-,TRBV19,15,TRBJ2-4,TRBD1,TGTGCCAGTAGTATATCGTCACAGGGGATAAACATTCAGTACTTC,CASSISSQGINIQYF
once,TRBV18,18,TRBJ1-5,TRBD1,TGTGCCAGCTCACCACTGGCACTATTGGGGACAGCTAACTCAGCCCAGCATTTT,CASSPLALLGTANSAQHF
-,TRBV20-1,13,TRBJ2-7,TRBD2,TGCAGTGCTAGGCTAGCGGGATCCTACGAGCAGTACTTC,CSARLAGSYEQYF
-,TRBV28,18,TRBJ1-1,TRBD1,TGTGCCAGCAGTCTTCTACGGACAGGGGGCGTTTTAAAGACTGAAGCTTTCTTT,CASSLLRTGGVLKTEAFF
-,TRBV27,16,TRBJ2-5,-,TGTGCCAGCAGTCACCTCCCCCTACAGGTTGGAGAGACCCAGTACTTC,CASSHLPLQVGETQYF
-,TRBV5-1,16,TRBJ2-1,-,TGCGCCAGCCTTCGAGGAGGGCCAGTTAGATACAATGAGCAGTTCTTC,CASLRGGPVRYNEQFF
-,TRBV7-9,16,TRBJ2-1,TRBD2,TGTGCCAGCAGCGCCGCTAGCGGGGGGGGGTACAATGAGCAGTTCTTC,CASSAASGGGYNEQFF
-,TRBV4-3,14,TRBJ1-6,-,TGCGCCAGCAGCCAAGAGCCAGGGGTTTCACCCCTCCACTTT,CASSQEPGVSPLHF